This T cell receptor (beta chain) was observed in a study of cytomegalovirus exposure and HLA in healthy donors. Study outcomes and limitations: Because they were indistinguishable, some V segments, including TRBV6-2 and TRBV6-3, were excluded. Later, an analysis showed that TCR beta chains associated with HLA were more clonally expanded than others that were equally common. Sequencing artifact likely explains a cluster of highly shared sequence variants. Researchers reportedly found TCR beta sequences accurately predicted most subjects' HLA-A and HLA-B alleles.

13 Jbeta primers and 60 Vbeta primers were used for the PCR. Sequencing was performed with immunoSEQ multiplex PCR; in TCRdb, only in-frame clones are kept and a portion is missing. The sample contains about 120,000 clones, 80% to 90% of which appear only once. The V gene's germline CDR1 is MNHEY and CDR2 SVGAGI. The CDR3 length is 14 residues. With 5 bases removed from V and 1 base from J, the gap between germline ends came to 10 bases. This clone came up a few times. Antigen: not known. This TCR was recovered from a woman in her thirties or forties in good health and CMV-seropositive. Sequenced: PBMCs. The V and J genes are TRBV6-5 and TRBJ2-3; D might be TRBD2 (6 bases). The CDR3 DNA reads TGTGCCAGCAGTGACGGCGGGGGCACAGATACGCAGTATTTT. Protein product: CASSDGGGTDTQYF.